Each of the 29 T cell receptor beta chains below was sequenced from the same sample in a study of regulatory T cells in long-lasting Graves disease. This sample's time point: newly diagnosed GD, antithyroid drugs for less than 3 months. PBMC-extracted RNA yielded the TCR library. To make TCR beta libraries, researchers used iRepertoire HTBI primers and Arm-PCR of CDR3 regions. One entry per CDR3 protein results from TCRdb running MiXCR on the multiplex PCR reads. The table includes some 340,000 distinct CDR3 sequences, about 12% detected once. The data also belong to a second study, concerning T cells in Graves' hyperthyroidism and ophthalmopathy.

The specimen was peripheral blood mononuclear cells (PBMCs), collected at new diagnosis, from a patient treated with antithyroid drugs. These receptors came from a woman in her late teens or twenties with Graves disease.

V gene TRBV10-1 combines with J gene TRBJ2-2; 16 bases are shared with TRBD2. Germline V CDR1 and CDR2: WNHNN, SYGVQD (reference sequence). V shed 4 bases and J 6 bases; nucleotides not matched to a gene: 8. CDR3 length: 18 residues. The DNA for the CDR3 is TGCGCCAGCAGTGCGTCGGGACTAGCGGGAGGGAGGCCCGGGGAGCTGTTTTTT. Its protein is CASSASGLAGGRPGELFF.

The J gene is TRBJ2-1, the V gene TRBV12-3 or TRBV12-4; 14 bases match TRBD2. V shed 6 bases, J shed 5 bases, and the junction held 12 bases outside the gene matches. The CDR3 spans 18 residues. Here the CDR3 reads CASSPGLAGGAQNNEQFF. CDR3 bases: TGTGCCAGCAGCCCAGGACTAGCGGGAGGAGCACAAAACAATGAGCAGTTCTTC.

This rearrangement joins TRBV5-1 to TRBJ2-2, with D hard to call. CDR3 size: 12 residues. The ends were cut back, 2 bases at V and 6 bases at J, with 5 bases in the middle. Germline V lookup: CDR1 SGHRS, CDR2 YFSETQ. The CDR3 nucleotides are TGCGCCAGCAGCTTAAATTCCGGGGAGCTGTTTTTT. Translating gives CASSLNSGELFF.

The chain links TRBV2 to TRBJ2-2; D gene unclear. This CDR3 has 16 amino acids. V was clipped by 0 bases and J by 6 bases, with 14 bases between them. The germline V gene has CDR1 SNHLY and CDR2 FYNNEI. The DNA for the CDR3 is TGTGCCAGCAGTGAAGCGGGCCTTGGTCGGTCCGGGGAGCTGTTTTTT. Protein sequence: CASSEAGLGRSGELFF. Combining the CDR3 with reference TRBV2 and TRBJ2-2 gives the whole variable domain EPEVTQTPSHQVTQMGQEVILRCVPISNHLYFYWYRQILGQKVEFLVSFYNNEISEKSEIFDDQFSVERPDGSNFTLKIRSTKLEDSAMYFCASSEAGLGRSGELFFGEGSRLTVL.

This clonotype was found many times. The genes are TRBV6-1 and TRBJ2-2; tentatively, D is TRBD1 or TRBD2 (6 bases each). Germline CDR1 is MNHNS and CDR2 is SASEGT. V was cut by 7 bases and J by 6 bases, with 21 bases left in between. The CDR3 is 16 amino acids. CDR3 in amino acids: CASTRGAHSEAGELFF. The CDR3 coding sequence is TGTGCCAGCACGAGGGGGGCGCATAGCGAAGCCGGGGAGCTGTTTTTT.

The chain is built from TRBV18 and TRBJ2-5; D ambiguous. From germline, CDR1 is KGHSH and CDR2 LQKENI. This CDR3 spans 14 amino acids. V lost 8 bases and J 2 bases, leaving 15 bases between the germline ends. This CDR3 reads CASVDFAVQETQYF. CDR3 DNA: TGTGCCAGCGTTGATTTTGCTGTTCAAGAGACCCAGTACTTC.

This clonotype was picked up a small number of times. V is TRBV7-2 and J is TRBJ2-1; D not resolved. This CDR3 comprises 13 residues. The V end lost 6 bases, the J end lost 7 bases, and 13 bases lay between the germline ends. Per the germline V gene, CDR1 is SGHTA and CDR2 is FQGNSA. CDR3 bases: TGTGCCAGCAGGGCAGCCTTAGAGAATGAGCAGTTCTTC. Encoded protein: CASRAALENEQFF. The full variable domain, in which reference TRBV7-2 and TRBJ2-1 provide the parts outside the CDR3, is GAGVSQSPSNKVTEKGKDVELRCDPISGHTALYWYRQSLGQGLEFLIYFQGNSAPDKSGLPSDRFSAERTGGSVSTLTIQRTQQEDSAVYLCASRAALENEQFFGPGTRLTVL.

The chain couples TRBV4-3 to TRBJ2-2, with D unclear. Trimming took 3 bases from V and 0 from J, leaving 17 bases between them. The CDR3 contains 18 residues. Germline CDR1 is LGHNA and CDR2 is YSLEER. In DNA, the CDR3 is TGCGCCAGCAGCCATCTCCCAGGCGAGTTTACGAACACCGGGGAGCTGTTTTTT. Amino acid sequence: CASSHLPGEFTNTGELFF.

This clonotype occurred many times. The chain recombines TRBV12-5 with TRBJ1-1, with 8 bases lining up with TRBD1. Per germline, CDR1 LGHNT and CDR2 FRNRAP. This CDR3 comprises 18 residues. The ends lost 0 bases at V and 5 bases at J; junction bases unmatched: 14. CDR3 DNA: TGTGCTAGTGGTTTGGTAATAGCCGGACAGGGCGGGTGGACTGAAGCTTTCTTT. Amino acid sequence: CASGLVIAGQGGWTEAFF.

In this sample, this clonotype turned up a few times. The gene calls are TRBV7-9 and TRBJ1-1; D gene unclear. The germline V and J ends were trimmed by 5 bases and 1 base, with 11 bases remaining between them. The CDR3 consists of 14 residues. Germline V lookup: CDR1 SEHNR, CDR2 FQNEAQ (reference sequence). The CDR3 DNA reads TGTGCCAGCAGCGAACTCAGGAGGAACACTGAAGCTTTCTTT. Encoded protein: CASSELRRNTEAFF.

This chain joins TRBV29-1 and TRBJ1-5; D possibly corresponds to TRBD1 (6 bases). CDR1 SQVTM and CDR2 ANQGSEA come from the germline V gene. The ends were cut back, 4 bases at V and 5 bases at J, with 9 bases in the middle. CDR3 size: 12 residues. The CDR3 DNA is TGCAGCGTTGCAGAGGGGGATCAGCCCCAGCATTTT. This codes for CSVAEGDQPQHF.

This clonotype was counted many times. The CDR3 DNA is TGCAGTGCTAGAGTTATCGGGGGCCCCCACAATGAGCAGTTCTTC. Translated: CSARVIGGPHNEQFF. V gene TRBV20-1 combines with J gene TRBJ2-1; either TRBD1 or TRBD2 may supply D (6 bases each). Germline V gives CDR1 DFQATT, CDR2 SNEGSKA (reference sequence). With 1 base removed from V and 5 bases from J, the gap between germline ends came to 15 bases. The CDR3 spans 15 residues.

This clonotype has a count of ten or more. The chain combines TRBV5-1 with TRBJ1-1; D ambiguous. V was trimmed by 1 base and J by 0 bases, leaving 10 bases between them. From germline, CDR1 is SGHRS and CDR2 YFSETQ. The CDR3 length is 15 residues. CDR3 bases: TGCGCCAGCAGCTTGAACGGGATAATGAACACTGAAGCTTTCTTT. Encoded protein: CASSLNGIMNTEAFF. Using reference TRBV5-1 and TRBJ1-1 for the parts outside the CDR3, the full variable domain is KAGVTQTPRYLIKTRGQQVTLSCSPISGHRSVSWYQQTPGQGLQFLFEYFSETQRNKGNFPGRFSGRQFSNSRSEMNVSTLELGDSALYLCASSLNGIMNTEAFFGQGTRLTVV.

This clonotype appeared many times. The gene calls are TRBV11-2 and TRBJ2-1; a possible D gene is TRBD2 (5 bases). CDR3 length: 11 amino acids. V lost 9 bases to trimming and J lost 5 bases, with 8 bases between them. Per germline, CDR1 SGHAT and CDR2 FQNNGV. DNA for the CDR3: TGTGCCAGACTAGGTGACAATGAGCAGTTCTTC. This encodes CARLGDNEQFF.

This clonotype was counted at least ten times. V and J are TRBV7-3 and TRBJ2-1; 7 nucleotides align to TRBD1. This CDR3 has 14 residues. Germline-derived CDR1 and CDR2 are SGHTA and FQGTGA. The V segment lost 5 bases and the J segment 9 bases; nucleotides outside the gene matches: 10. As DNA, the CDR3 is TGTGCCAGCAGCGACCCGGGACAGAATCGTGAGCAGTTCTTC. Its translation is CASSDPGQNREQFF.

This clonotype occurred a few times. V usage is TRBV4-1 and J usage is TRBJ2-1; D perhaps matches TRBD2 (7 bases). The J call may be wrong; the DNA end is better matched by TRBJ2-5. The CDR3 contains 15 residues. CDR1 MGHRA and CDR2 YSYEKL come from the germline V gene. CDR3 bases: TGCGCCAGCAGCCAAGTTGCGGGGGCGTTCGAGACCCAGTACTTC. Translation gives CASSQVAGAFETQYF.

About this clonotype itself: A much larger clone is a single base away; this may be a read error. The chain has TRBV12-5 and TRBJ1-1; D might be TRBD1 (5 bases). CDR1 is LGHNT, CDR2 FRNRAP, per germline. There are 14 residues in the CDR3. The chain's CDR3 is CASGTVTMNTEAFF. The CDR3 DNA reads TGTGCTAGTGGGACAGTGACGATGAACACTGAAGCCTTCTTT.

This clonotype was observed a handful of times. The chain's CDR3 is CASRPPPGQTNTEAFF. CDR3 bases: TGTGCCAGTAGACCTCCCCCGGGACAGACAAACACTGAAGCTTTCTTT. V and J are TRBV19 and TRBJ1-1, with TRBD1 identical over 7 bases. Germline V lookup: CDR1 LNHDA, CDR2 SQIVND (reference sequence). The CDR3 runs 16 residues. J gave up 2 bases and V 6 bases, and 12 bases lay outside the gene matches.

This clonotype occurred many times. CDR3 sequence reads: CASGGGLHQFISGANVLTF. The DNA for the CDR3 is TGTGCCAGCGGGGGGGGACTACACCAGTTCATCTCTGGGGCCAACGTCCTGACTTTC. The J gene is TRBJ2-6, the V gene TRBV12-3 or TRBV12-4, with 7 positions matching TRBD2. Trimming took 8 bases from V and 0 from J; bases not matched to a gene: 16. CDR3 size: 19 residues.

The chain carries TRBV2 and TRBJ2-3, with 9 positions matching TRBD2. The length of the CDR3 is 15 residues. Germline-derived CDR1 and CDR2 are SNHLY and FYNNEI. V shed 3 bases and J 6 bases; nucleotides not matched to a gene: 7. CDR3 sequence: CASSEGSGGSDTQYF. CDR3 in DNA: TGTGCCAGCAGTGAGGGTAGCGGGGGTTCGGATACGCAGTATTTT.

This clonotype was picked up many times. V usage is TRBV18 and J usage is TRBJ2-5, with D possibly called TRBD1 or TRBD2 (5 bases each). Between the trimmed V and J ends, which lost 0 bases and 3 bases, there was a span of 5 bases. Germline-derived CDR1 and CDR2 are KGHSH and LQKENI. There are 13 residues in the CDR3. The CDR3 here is CASSPPGEETQYF. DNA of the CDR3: TGTGCCAGCTCACCACCGGGGGAAGAGACCCAGTACTTC.

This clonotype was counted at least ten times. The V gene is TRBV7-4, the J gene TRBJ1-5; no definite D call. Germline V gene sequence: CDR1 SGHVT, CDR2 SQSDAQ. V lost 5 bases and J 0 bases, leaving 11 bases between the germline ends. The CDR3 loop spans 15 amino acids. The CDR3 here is CASSPQIDSNQPQHF. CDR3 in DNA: TGTGCCAGCAGCCCTCAGATAGATAGCAATCAGCCCCAGCATTTT. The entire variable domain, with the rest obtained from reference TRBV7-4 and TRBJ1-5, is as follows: GAGVSQSPRYKVAKRGRDVALRCDSISGHVTLYWYRQTLGQGSEVLTYSQSDAQRDKSGRPSGRFSAERPERSVSTLKIQRTEQGDSAVYLCASSPQIDSNQPQHFGDGTRLSIL.

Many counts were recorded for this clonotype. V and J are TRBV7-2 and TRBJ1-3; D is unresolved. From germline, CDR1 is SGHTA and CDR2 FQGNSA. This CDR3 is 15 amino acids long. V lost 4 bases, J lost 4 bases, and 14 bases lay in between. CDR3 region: CASSSGASPGNTIYF. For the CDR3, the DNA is TGTGCCAGCAGCTCTGGTGCTAGTCCAGGAAACACCATATATTTT.

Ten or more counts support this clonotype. The CDR3 here is CASSFGPGETQYF. DNA of the CDR3: TGTGCCAGCAGCTTCGGACCTGGGGAGACCCAGTACTTC. The chain joins TRBV7-2 to TRBJ2-5; D unclear. The length of the CDR3 is 13 residues. Germline V gene sequence: CDR1 SGHTA, CDR2 FQGNSA. The ends were cut back, 3 bases at V and 5 bases at J, with 10 bases in the middle. The whole variable domain, filled in from reference TRBV7-2 and TRBJ2-5, reads GAGVSQSPSNKVTEKGKDVELRCDPISGHTALYWYRQSLGQGLEFLIYFQGNSAPDKSGLPSDRFSAERTGGSVSTLTIQRTQQEDSAVYLCASSFGPGETQYFGPGTRLLVL.

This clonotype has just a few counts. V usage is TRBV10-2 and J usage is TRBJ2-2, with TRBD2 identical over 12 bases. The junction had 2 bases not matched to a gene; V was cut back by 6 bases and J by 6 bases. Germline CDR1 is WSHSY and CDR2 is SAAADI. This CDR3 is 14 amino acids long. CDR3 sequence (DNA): TGCGCCAGCAGGGGGACTAGCGGGCCCGGGGAGCTGTTTTTT. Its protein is CASRGTSGPGELFF.

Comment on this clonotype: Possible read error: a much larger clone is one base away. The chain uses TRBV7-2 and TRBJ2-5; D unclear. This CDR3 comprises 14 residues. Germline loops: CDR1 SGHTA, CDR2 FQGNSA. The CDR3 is CASSPQAAQETRYF. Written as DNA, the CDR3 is TGTGCCAGCAGCCCCCAAGCAGCACAAGAGACCCGGTACTTC.

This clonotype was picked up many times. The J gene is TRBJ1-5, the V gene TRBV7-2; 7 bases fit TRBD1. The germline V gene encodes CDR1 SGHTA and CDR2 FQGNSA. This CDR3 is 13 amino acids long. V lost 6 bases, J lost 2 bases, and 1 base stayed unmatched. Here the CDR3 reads CASRTGGNQPQHF. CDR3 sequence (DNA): TGTGCCAGCAGAACAGGGGGCAATCAGCCCCAGCATTTT.

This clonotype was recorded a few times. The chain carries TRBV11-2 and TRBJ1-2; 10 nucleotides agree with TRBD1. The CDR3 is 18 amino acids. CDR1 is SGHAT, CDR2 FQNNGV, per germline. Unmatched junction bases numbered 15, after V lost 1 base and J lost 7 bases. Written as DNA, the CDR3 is TGTGCCAGCAGCTTAGCCCGACAGGGGGCGGATCTTATTCTTGGCTACACCTTC. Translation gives CASSLARQGADLILGYTF.

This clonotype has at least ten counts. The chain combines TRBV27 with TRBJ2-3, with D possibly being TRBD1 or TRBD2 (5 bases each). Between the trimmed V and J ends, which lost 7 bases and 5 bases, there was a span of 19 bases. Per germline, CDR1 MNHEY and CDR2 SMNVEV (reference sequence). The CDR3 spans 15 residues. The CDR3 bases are TGTGCCAGCAAACTTGGGGGTAGCGCCAGAGATACGCAGTATTTT. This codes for CASKLGGSARDTQYF.